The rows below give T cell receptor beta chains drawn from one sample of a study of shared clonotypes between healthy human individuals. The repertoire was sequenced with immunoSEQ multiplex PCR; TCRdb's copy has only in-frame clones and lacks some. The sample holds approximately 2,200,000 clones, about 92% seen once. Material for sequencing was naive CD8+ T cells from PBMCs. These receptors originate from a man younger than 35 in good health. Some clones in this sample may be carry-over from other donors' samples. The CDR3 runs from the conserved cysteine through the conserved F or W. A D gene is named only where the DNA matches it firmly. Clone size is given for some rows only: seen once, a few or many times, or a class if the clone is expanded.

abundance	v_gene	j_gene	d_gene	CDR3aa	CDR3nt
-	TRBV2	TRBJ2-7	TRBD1	CATLTGQSREQYF	TGTGCCACTTTGACAGGGCAATCGCGGGAGCAGTACTTC
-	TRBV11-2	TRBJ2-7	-	CASSYTGVGEQYF	TGTGCCAGCAGCTATACAGGAGTGGGAGAGCAGTACTTC
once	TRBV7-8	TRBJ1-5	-	CASSLWGGPNQPQHF	TGTGCCAGCAGCTTATGGGGGGGCCCCAATCAGCCCCAGCATTTT
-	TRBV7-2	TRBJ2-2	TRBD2	CASSPVAGGTGELFF	TGTGCCAGCAGCCCCGTAGCGGGAGGCACCGGGGAGCTGTTTTTT
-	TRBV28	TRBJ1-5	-	CASSLERGNSNQPQHF	TGTGCCAGCAGTTTGGAAAGGGGAAATAGCAATCAGCCCCAGCATTTT
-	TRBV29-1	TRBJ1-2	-	CSVQVPNYGYTF	TGCAGCGTTCAGGTCCCAAACTATGGCTACACCTTC
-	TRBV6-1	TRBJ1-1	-	CASSERVPNTEAFF	TGTGCCAGCAGTGAAAGGGTCCCGAACACTGAAGCTTTCTTT
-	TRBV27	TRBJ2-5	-	CASSFRAPQETQYF	TGTGCCAGCAGTTTCAGGGCACCCCAAGAGACCCAGTACTTC
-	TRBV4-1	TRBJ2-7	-	CASSHRGAGNYEQYF	TGCGCCAGCAGCCACCGGGGAGCAGGCAACTACGAGCAGTACTTC
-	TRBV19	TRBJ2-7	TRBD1	CASSSRQGSIEQYF	TGTGCCAGTAGTTCCCGACAGGGCAGCATCGAGCAGTACTTC
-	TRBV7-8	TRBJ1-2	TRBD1	CASSLERDRRLNYGYTF	TGTGCCAGCAGCTTAGAAAGGGACAGGAGGTTGAACTATGGCTACACCTTC
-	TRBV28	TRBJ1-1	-	CASSSPRGGGTEAFF	TGTGCCAGCAGTTCGCCCCGCGGGGGGGGCACTGAAGCTTTCTTT
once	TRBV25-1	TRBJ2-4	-	CASSEYEENIQYF	TGTGCCAGCAGTGAATATGAGGAAAACATTCAGTACTTC
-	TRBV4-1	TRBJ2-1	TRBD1	CASSQGLRDSPINEQFF	TGCGCCAGCAGCCAGGGCCTCCGGGACAGCCCGATCAATGAGCAGTTCTTC
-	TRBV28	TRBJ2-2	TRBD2	CASSLGVAGESTGELFF	TGTGCCAGCAGTTTAGGGGTAGCGGGAGAAAGCACCGGGGAGCTGTTTTTT
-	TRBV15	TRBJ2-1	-	CATSGGIYNEQFF	TGTGCCACCAGCGGCGGAATATACAATGAGCAGTTCTTC
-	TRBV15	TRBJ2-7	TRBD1	CATSGDRLYEQYF	TGTGCCACCAGCGGGGACAGGCTATACGAGCAGTACTTC
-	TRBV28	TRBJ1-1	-	CASSLGTLSMNTEAFF	TGTGCCAGCAGTTTGGGGACCTTAAGCATGAACACTGAAGCTTTCTTT
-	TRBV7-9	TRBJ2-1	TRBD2	CASSTLAGGRYNEQFF	TGTGCCAGCAGCACGCTAGCGGGAGGTCGGTACAATGAGCAGTTCTTC
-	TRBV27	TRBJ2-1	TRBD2	CASSYRGLAGEIWQFF	TGTGCCAGCAGTTACAGAGGACTAGCGGGAGAAATATGGCAGTTCTTC
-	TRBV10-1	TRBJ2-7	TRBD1	CASSERQTGGSYEQYF	TGCGCCAGCAGTGAGAGACAGACAGGGGGCTCCTACGAGCAGTACTTC
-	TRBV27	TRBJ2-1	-	CASSLRGGEQFF	TGTGCCAGCAGTTTAAGGGGGGGTGAGCAGTTCTTC
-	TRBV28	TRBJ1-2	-	CASSPTPRAGKGYTF	TGTGCCAGCAGTCCCACCCCACGGGCCGGGAAGGGCTACACCTTC
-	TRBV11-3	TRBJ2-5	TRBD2	CASSLDWGTSGKETQYF	TGTGCCAGCAGCTTAGATTGGGGGACTAGCGGTAAAGAGACCCAGTACTTC
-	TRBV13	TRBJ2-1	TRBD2	CASSLRGTSGYNEQFF	TGTGCCAGCAGCTTAAGGGGGACTAGCGGTTACAATGAGCAGTTCTTC
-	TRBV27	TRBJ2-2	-	CASSFYPGELFF	TGTGCCAGCAGTTTCTATCCCGGGGAGCTGTTTTTT
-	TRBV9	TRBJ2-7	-	CASSVSTGTGPYEQYF	TGTGCCAGCAGCGTCTCTACCGGGACTGGTCCCTACGAGCAGTACTTC
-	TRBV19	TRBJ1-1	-	CASSGAVKNTEAFF	TGTGCCAGTAGCGGGGCAGTGAAGAACACTGAAGCTTTCTTT
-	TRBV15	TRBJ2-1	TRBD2	CATRGVSLAGGNEQFF	TGTGCCACCCGCGGAGTTAGCTTAGCGGGAGGCAATGAGCAGTTCTTC
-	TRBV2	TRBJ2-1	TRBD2	CASSDSLAGDSYNEQFF	TGTGCCAGCAGTGACTCTCTAGCGGGGGACTCCTACAATGAGCAGTTCTTC
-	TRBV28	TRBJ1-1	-	CASSSDRELNTEAFF	TGTGCCAGCAGCTCGGACAGAGAATTGAACACTGAAGCTTTCTTT
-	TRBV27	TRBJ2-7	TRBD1	CASSIRYRGNYEQYF	TGTGCCAGCAGTATCCGATACAGGGGGAACTACGAGCAGTACTTC
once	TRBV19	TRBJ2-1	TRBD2	CASLIGAGGPLNEQFF	TGTGCCAGTTTGATCGGGGCGGGAGGGCCTCTCAATGAGCAGTTCTTC
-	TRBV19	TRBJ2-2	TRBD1	CASSGRRTGTYTGELFF	TGTGCCAGTAGTGGGAGACGGACAGGGACTTATACCGGGGAGCTGTTTTTT
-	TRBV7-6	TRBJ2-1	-	CASTQSGLEQFF	TGTGCCAGCACCCAATCGGGTCTCGAGCAGTTCTTC
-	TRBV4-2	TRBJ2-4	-	CASSQEGNIQYF	TGTGCCAGCAGCCAAGAAGGGAACATTCAGTACTTC
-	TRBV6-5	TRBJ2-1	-	CASSYEGIEQFF	TGTGCCAGCAGTTACGAGGGCATCGAGCAGTTCTTC
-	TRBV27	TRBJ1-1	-	CASSSRRSTEAFF	TGTGCCAGCAGTTCCCGGAGGAGCACTGAAGCTTTCTTT
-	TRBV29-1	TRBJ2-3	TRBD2	CSVGGASGRVLDTQYF	TGCAGCGTAGGGGGTGCCAGCGGGAGGGTCTTGGATACGCAGTATTTT
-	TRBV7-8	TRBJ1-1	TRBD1	CASSTGQGVNTEAFF	TGTGCCAGCAGCACCGGACAGGGCGTAAACACTGAAGCTTTCTTT
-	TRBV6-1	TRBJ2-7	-	CASSGTLSSYEQYF	TGTGCCAGCAGTGGGACACTTAGCTCCTACGAGCAGTACTTC
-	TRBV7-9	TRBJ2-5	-	CASSPPGTVRGETQYF	TGTGCCAGCAGCCCACCCGGGACTGTCCGGGGGGAGACCCAGTACTTC